The next 8 T cell receptor beta chains were all read from a single sample in a study of spatial heterogeneity in lung cancer. The time point was: sample taken at primary tumor resection. Frozen PBMC, nontumor lung or tumor provided whole RNA, which was sequenced unsorted. TCRdb re-analysed the 5' RACE reads in MiXCR, keeping a single row per CDR3 protein. The sample consists of about 85,000 distinct CDR3 sequences, approximately 20% of them appearing once. The source material was PBMCs, sampled at surgery. Source of these receptors: a male donor with early-stage non-small cell lung cancer.

The chain recombines TRBV20-1 with TRBJ1-1, with D uncertain. Germline V gives CDR1 DFQATT, CDR2 SNEGSKA (reference sequence). Trimming removed 5 bases at V and 0 bases at J, with 13 bases between. This CDR3 is 14 amino acids long. This CDR3 is CSAPKRLLNTEAFF. The DNA of the CDR3 is TGCAGTGCTCCTAAGCGGCTCCTGAACACTGAAGCTTTCTTT.

CDR3 nucleotides: TGTGCCAGCAGCCAAGCGCTAGCGGGGGCCACCTCCTACGAGCAGTACTTC. Translated, it gives CASSQALAGATSYEQYF. The chain carries TRBV3-1 and TRBJ2-7; 10 bases fit TRBD2. The trim removed 1 base at V and 0 bases at J, leaving 6 bases unmatched. Germline V gene sequence: CDR1 LGHDT, CDR2 YNNKEL (reference sequence). CDR3 length equals 17 residues.

The rearrangement uses TRBV7-2 and TRBJ2-5, with TRBD2 matching over 7 bases. Losses at the gene ends were 10 bases for V and 2 bases for J; bases not matched to a gene: 13. The germline gives CDR1 SGHTA, CDR2 FQGNSA. The CDR3 consists of 15 residues. CDR3 nucleotide sequence: TGTGCCACCATTTACCGGGGGGTCGGACAAGAGACCCAGTACTTC. Translating gives CATIYRGVGQETQYF.

This rearrangement joins TRBV28 to TRBJ2-5; D tentatively reads TRBD1 or TRBD2 (6 bases each). CDR3 length: 11 residues. The V gene's germline CDR1 is MDHEN and CDR2 SYDVKM. V was clipped by 10 bases and J by 9 bases, with 15 bases between them. The CDR3 protein is CATRGAPAQYF. Here the CDR3 DNA reads TGTGCCACGAGGGGGGCCCCGGCCCAGTACTTC.

This clonotype was seen a handful of times. The rearrangement uses TRBV29-1 and TRBJ2-2; 7 bases line up with TRBD2. The V segment lost 7 bases and the J segment 0 bases; nucleotides outside the gene matches: 5. The CDR3 is 14 residues long. CDR1 is SQVTM and CDR2 is ANQGSEA in the germline V gene. CDR3 in DNA: TGCAGCGCAAGCGGGGCCACGAACACCGGGGAGCTGTTTTTT. Protein product: CSASGATNTGELFF.

This clonotype was observed a handful of times. J is TRBJ2-2 and V is TRBV2; weak D call: TRBD1 (5 bases). The CDR3 has 14 residues. Germline CDR1 reads SNHLY; CDR2 reads FYNNEI. The germline V and J ends were trimmed by 4 bases and 4 bases, with 10 bases remaining between them. CDR3 nucleotide sequence: TGTGCCAGCAGTGGATCCAGGGTCACCGGGGAGCTGTTTTTT. It codes for CASSGSRVTGELFF.

The chain recombines TRBV6-5 with TRBJ1-4, with TRBD1 matching over 9 bases. Germline V gene sequence: CDR1 MNHEY, CDR2 SVGAGI. With 0 bases clipped from V and 9 bases from J, the junction kept 8 bases outside the gene matches. This CDR3 spans 16 amino acids. CDR3 residues: CASSYSGATGGQKLFF. CDR3 coding DNA: TGTGCCAGCAGTTACTCGGGGGCTACAGGGGGCCAAAAACTGTTTTTT.

This clonotype qualifies as medium-sized. V and J are TRBV12-3 or TRBV12-4 and TRBJ2-5, with 9 bases identical to TRBD1. The CDR3 runs to 14 residues. The trim removed 6 bases at V and 5 bases at J, leaving 7 bases unmatched. CDR3 sequence reads: CASRFRDRDETQYF. The DNA of the CDR3 is TGTGCCAGCAGGTTCCGGGACAGGGACGAGACCCAGTACTTC.